Following are 11 T cell receptor beta chains from one sample sequenced in a study of beta chain features in type 1 diabetes. The whole isolated RNA underwent reverse transcription, so sequencing captured expressed TCRB transcripts. Generated by immunoSEQ multiplex PCR, the TCRdb table keeps only in-frame clones and is missing some. The sample has 200,000 to 250,000 clones, roughly 10% seen once. Specimen: central memory CD4+ T cells from blood. Every receptor here comes from a man between 18 and 29 years old in good health.

Note on this clone: With a far larger clone one base away, a read error is the likely cause. The V call is TRBV29-1, the J call TRBJ1-1; D might be TRBD1 (6 bases). With 7 bases removed from V and 0 bases from J, the gap between germline ends came to 12 bases. This CDR3 has 13 amino acids. Per germline, CDR1 SQVTM and CDR2 ANQGSEA. CDR3 loop: CSGLQGMNTEAFF. The CDR3 DNA reads as TGCAGCGGACTACAGGGCATGAACACTGAAGCTTTCTTT. Complete variable domain (other parts from reference TRBV29-1 and TRBJ1-1): SAVISQKPSRDICQRGTSLTIQCQVDSQVTMMFWYRQQPGQSLTLIATANQGSEATYESGFVIDKFPISRPNLTFSTLTVSNMSPEDSSIYLCSGLQGMNTEAFFGQGTRLTVV.

V is TRBV27 and J is TRBJ2-1, with TRBD1 identical over 7 bases. Germline trimming cut 2 bases from V and 6 bases from J; bases unmatched to any gene: 10. Per the germline V gene, CDR1 is MNHEY and CDR2 is SMNVEV (reference sequence). This CDR3 contains 16 residues. The CDR3 coding sequence is TGTGCCAGCAGTTTACTGCTAGGGGGCAGCCCCAATGAGCAGTTCTTC. Its protein is CASSLLLGGSPNEQFF.

The chain uses TRBV7-2 and TRBJ2-5; 10 bases match TRBD1. The J call may be in error: the DNA end matches TRBJ2-7 better. CDR1 and CDR2 from the germline V gene are SGHTA and FQGNSA. The CDR3 consists of 15 residues. CDR3 sequence: CASSTRTGGSYEQYF. In DNA form, the CDR3 reads TGTGCCAGCAGCACCCGGACAGGGGGATCCTACGAGCAGTACTTC.

This clone has just a few counts. CDR3 sequence (DNA): TGTGCCAGCAGCTCACCGGGGGAGACCCAGTACTTC. It specifies CASSSPGETQYF. This chain links TRBV7-9 with TRBJ2-5; a possible D gene is TRBD2 (5 bases). Trimming stripped 4 bases from V and 5 bases from J, with 8 bases between. CDR1 and CDR2 (germline): SEHNR, FQNEAQ (reference sequence). CDR3 length: 12 residues.

The rearrangement joins TRBV2 to TRBJ2-7, with 7 nucleotides matching TRBD1. The junction had 10 bases not matched to a gene; V was cut back by 6 bases and J by 2 bases. The germline V gene encodes CDR1 SNHLY and CDR2 FYNNEI. This CDR3 has 15 residues. The CDR3 spells CASSRPGQQAYEQYF. As DNA, the CDR3 is TGTGCCAGCAGCCGACCGGGACAGCAAGCCTACGAGCAGTACTTC.

V and J are TRBV18 and TRBJ2-7; D is unclear. The CDR3 loop spans 13 amino acids. The V gene's germline CDR1 is KGHSH and CDR2 LQKENI. V lost 2 bases, J lost 2 bases, and 7 bases lay in between. The CDR3: CASSPIAAYEQYF. The CDR3 bases are TGTGCCAGCTCACCAATAGCAGCCTACGAGCAGTACTTC.

This clone was seen many times. The J gene is TRBJ2-2, the V gene TRBV13, with 7 bases that match TRBD1. The junction had 4 bases not matched to a gene; V was cut back by 6 bases and J by 6 bases. Per germline, CDR1 PRHDT and CDR2 FYEKMQ (reference sequence). CDR3 length: 13 residues. This chain's CDR3 is CASRHTGAGELFF. Written as DNA, the CDR3 is TGTGCCAGCAGACACACAGGGGCCGGGGAGCTGTTTTTT.

As concerns this clone: The same CDR3 is also encoded by other DNA sequences in this sample. The CDR3 nucleotides read TGTGCCAGCAGCTTAGATCATGTTTCCTACGAGCAGTACTTC. Translated, it gives CASSLDHVSYEQYF. The genes are TRBV7-2 and TRBJ2-7, with D unclear. Germline CDR1 and CDR2: SGHTA and FQGNSA. The CDR3 runs to 14 residues. The V gene lost 1 base and the J gene lost 1 base, with 8 bases spanning the gap.

This clone was seen only a few times. The rearrangement links TRBV9 to TRBJ2-2, with TRBD2 identical over 10 bases. V was pared by 2 bases and J by 6 bases, with 7 bases of the junction left unmatched. Germline V CDR1 and CDR2: SGDLS, YYNGEE. The CDR3 covers 16 residues. The CDR3 nucleotides are TGTGCCAGCAGCGTTACTAGCGGGACTTTCCCCGGGGAGCTGTTTTTT. Encoded protein: CASSVTSGTFPGELFF.

There are a few counts of this clone. The genes are TRBV11-1 and TRBJ2-7, with a weak D call TRBD1 (6 bases). This CDR3 region has 16 residues. The V gene's germline CDR1 is SGHAT and CDR2 FQDESV (reference sequence). The V gene lost 4 bases and the J gene lost 3 bases, with 19 bases spanning the gap. The CDR3 region is CASSSGIPGQHYEQYF. The CDR3 DNA is TGTGCCAGCAGCTCCGGTATTCCGGGACAACACTACGAGCAGTACTTC. Using reference TRBV11-1 and TRBJ2-7 for the parts outside the CDR3, the full variable domain is EAEVAQSPRYKITEKSQAVAFWCDPISGHATLYWYRQILGQGPELLVQFQDESVVDDSQLPKDRFSAERLKGVDSTLKIQPAELGDSAMYLCASSSGIPGQHYEQYFGPGTRLTVT.

A few counts support this clone. The chain combines TRBV5-4 with TRBJ2-7; maybe TRBD2 (5 bases). The CDR3 totals 14 residues. Per germline, CDR1 SGHNT and CDR2 YYREEE (reference sequence). Trimming left V 1 base short and J 1 base short, with 9 bases between. CDR3 in DNA: TGTGCCAGCAGCTTGTCCGCGGGTTCCTACGAGCAGTACTTC. Translating gives CASSLSAGSYEQYF.